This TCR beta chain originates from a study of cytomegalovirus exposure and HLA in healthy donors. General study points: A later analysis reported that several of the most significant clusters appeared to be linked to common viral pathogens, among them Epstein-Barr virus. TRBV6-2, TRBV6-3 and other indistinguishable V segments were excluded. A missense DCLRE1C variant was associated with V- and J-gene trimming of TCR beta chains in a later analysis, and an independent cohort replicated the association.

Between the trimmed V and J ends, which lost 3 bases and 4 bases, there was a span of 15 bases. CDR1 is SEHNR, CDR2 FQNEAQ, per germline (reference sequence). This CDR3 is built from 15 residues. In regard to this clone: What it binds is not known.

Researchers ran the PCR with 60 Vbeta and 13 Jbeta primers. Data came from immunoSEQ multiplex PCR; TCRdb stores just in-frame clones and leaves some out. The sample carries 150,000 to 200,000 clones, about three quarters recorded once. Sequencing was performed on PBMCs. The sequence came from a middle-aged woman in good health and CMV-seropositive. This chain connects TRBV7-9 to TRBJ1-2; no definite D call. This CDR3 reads CASSLLRLRGYGYTF. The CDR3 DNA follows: TGTGCCAGCAGCTTGCTACGGCTAAGAGGCTATGGCTACACCTTC.